This T cell receptor (beta chain) was recorded in a study of breast tumors, draining lymph nodes, adjacent tissues. Study-wide results and caveats: Data only fit, rather than demonstrated, lymph node origin of most tumor T cells. Tumor repertoires ranked between lymph nodes and nontumor tissue in diversity, with V and J gene preferences.

The germline V gene has CDR1 SGHRS and CDR2 YFSETQ. This CDR3 spans 14 amino acids. V dropped 8 bases and J dropped 0; count of bases not matched to a gene: 8. This clonotype was counted many times. Its target is unknown. TCRdb fed the multiplex PCR reads into MiXCR, producing one record per CDR3 protein. The table has roughly 15,000 distinct CDR3 sequences, approximately 50% seen once. Sequencing was performed on tumor-adjacent breast tissue. The chain recombines TRBV5-1 with TRBJ2-7; TRBD1 matches 7 bases. The TCR originated in a female donor with breast cancer. Some clones in this sample may be carry-over from other donors' samples. The DNA of the CDR3 is TGCGCCAGTTCCCGGGACAGTACCTCCTACGAGCAGTACTTC. It specifies CASSRDSTSYEQYF.